Detailed here is one T cell receptor (beta chain). Regarding time point: cycle 4 day 1 (C4D1), after 5 to 7 weeks of nivolumab. Every patient experienced relapse after autologous stem cell transplantation, and brentuximab vedotin exposure varied. Using magnetic negative selection, the CD4+ T cells were separated out of thawed PBMCs. The CDR3 sequence is 17 residues long. The germline V and J ends were trimmed by 5 bases and 6 bases, with 22 bases remaining between them. Germline V gene sequence: CDR1 MNHEY, CDR2 SMNVEV (reference sequence). These data are taken from a study of PD-1 blockade in classical Hodgkin lymphoma. Profiling relied on immunoSEQ multiplex PCR, and the TCRdb table lists in-frame clones only, not all of them. In the table there are tens of thousands of clones, about 94% of which are singletons.

V and J are TRBV27 and TRBJ2-2, with D tentatively TRBD1 or TRBD2 (7 bases each). Sequenced material: CD4+ T cells from blood, taken before the fourth cycle of nivolumab. The TCR originated in a human donor with classical Hodgkin lymphoma. Written as DNA, the CDR3 is TGTGCCAGCAGTCCGCAGGGGGGGCGCCGTAGGCCCGGGGAGCTGTTTTTT. Translation gives CASSPQGGRRRPGELFF.